This T cell receptor beta chain is drawn from a study of blood T cell repertoires in COVID-19. About the research overall: Samples came from the United States, Italy and Spain, spanning acute and convalescent COVID-19.

Per the study methods: Amplification with reference gene primers provided the estimates of nucleated cell counts. The repertoire was sequenced with immunoSEQ multiplex PCR; TCRdb's copy has only in-frame clones and lacks some. That table furnishes V, J and clone size, whereas the DNA furnished D and trimming. The table shows under 500,000 clones, with 85% to 90% occurring only once. V trimming: 6 bases; J trimming: 5 bases; junction bases outside the gene matches: 6. CDR3 size: 13 residues. Sequencing was carried out using PBMCs or T cells enriched from blood (not recorded which). The TCR sequence derives from a man under 40 who had recovered from COVID-19. V gene TRBV12-3 or TRBV12-4 combines with J gene TRBJ1-1; TRBD1 aligns across 7 bases. The CDR3 is CASSKGAPTEAFF. CDR3 in DNA: TGTGCCAGCAGCAAGGGGGCGCCGACTGAAGCTTTCTTT.